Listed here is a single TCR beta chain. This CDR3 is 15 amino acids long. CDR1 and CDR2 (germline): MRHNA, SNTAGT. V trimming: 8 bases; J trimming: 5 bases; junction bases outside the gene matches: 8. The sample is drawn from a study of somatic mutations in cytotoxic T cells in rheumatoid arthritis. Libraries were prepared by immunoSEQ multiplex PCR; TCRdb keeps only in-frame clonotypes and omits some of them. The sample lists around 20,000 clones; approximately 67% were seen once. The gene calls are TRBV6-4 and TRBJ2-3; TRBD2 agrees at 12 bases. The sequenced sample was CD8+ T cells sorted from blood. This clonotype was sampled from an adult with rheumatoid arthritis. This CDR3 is CASSRLAGEKDTQYF. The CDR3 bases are TGTGCCAGCTCACGACTAGCGGGGGAAAAAGATACGCAGTATTTT.